This TCR beta chain was recovered during a study of T cell changes during pregnancy in multiple sclerosis. J lost 7 bases, V lost 3 bases, and 8 bases had no gene match. CDR1 is KGHSH, CDR2 LQKENI, per germline. The CDR3 has 15 amino acids. The protocol was immunoSEQ multiplex PCR, while the TCRdb copy is restricted to in-frame clones and leaves out a portion. The sample gives roughly 35,000 clones, approximately 90% of which show up once; roughly an eighth is in the top ten. V is TRBV18 and J is TRBJ1-2, with 10 positions matching TRBD1. This sequence was found in a female donor with multiple sclerosis, enrolled in a pregnancy study. The sample was CD8+ T cells from peripheral blood mononuclear cells, taken in the first trimester of pregnancy. The CDR3 protein is CASSPRVWDRGGYTF. For the CDR3, the DNA is TGTGCCAGCTCACCCCGGGTTTGGGACAGGGGTGGCTACACCTTC.